This T cell receptor (beta chain) was identified during a study of CD8 T cells in Susac syndrome. TCR beta from blood CD8+ and CD4+ T cells was sequenced. The controls were healthy donors who were matched for age and sex. The authors negatively isolated CD8+ and CD4+ T cells and FACS-enriched TEMRA cells. The RNA input was about 0.5 to 1 ug, and it was reverse transcribed with random hexamers. From the immunoSEQ multiplex PCR reads, TCRdb called clonotypes with MiXCR, one entry per CDR3 protein. The repertoire holds 180,000 or so distinct CDR3 sequences, with just under 95% as singletons. Comments on this clonotype: The antigen is undetermined.

Study results and limitations: The number of individuals included in the study's TCR sequencing and HLA analysis was acknowledged as relatively small.

The receptor was derived from a human donor in good health. Material for sequencing was CD4+ T cells from PBMCs.

The CDR3 DNA reads TGTGCCAGCAGCCAAGCGGGGACTCGGTACAATGAGCAGTTCTTC. This encodes CASSQAGTRYNEQFF. The chain joins TRBV28 to TRBJ2-1, with 7 bases matching TRBD2. This CDR3 has 15 amino acids. After removal of 6 bases from V and 4 bases from J, the junction contained 9 bases not matched to a gene. Germline V gene lookup returns CDR1 MDHEN and CDR2 SYDVKM.